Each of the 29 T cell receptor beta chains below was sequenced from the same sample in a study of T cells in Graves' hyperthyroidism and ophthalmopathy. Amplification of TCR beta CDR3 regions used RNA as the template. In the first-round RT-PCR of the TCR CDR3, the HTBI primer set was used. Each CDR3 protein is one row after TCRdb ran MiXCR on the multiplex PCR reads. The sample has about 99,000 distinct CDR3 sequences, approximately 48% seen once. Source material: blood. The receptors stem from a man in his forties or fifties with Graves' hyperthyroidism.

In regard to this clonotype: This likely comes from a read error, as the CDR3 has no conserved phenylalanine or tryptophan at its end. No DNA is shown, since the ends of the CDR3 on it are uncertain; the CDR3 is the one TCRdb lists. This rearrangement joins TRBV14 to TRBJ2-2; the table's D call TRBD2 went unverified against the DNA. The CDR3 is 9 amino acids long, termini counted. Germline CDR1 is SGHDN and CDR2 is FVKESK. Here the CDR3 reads CASSHLVSG.

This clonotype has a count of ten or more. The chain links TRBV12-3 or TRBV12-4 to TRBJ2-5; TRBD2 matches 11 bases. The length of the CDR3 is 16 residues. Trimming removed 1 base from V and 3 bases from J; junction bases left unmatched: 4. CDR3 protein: CASSLEGLAEEETQYF. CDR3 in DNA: TGTGCCAGCAGTTTAGAGGGACTAGCGGAGGAAGAGACCCAGTACTTC.

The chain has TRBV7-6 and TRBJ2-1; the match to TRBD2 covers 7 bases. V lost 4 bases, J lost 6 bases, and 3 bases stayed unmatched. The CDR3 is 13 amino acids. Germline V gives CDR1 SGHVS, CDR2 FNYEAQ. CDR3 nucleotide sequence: TGTGCCAGCAGCTGGGGGGGGATCAATGAGCAGTTCTTC. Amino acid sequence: CASSWGGINEQFF.

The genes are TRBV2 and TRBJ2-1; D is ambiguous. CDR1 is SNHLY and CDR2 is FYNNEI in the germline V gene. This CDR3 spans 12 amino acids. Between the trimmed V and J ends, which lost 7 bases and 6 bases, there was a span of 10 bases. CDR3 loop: CASKWGANEQFF. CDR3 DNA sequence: TGTGCCAGCAAGTGGGGTGCCAATGAGCAGTTCTTC. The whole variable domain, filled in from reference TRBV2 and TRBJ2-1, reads EPEVTQTPSHQVTQMGQEVILRCVPISNHLYFYWYRQILGQKVEFLVSFYNNEISEKSEIFDDQFSVERPDGSNFTLKIRSTKLEDSAMYFCASKWGANEQFFGPGTRLTVL.

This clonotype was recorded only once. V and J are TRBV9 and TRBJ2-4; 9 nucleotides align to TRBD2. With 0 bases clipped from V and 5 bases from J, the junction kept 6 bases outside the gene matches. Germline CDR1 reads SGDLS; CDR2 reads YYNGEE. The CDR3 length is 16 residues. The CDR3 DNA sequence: TGTGCCAGCAGCGTAGGGGCTAGCGGGAATGAAAACATTCAGTACTTC. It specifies CASSVGASGNENIQYF.

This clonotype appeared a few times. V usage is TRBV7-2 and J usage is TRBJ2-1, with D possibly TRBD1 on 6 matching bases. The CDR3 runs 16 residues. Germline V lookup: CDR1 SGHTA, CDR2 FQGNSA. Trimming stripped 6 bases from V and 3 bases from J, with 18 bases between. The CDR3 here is CASSLIGTTFYNEQFF. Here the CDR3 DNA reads TGTGCCAGCAGTTTAATCGGGACAACCTTCTACAATGAGCAGTTCTTC.

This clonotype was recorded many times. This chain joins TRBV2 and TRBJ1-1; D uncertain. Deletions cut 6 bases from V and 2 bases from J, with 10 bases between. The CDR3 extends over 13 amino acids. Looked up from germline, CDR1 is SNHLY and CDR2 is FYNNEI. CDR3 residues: CASRNPGNTEAFF. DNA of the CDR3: TGTGCCAGCAGGAACCCGGGAAACACTGAAGCTTTCTTT. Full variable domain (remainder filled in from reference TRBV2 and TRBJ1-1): EPEVTQTPSHQVTQMGQEVILRCVPISNHLYFYWYRQILGQKVEFLVSFYNNEISEKSEIFDDQFSVERPDGSNFTLKIRSTKLEDSAMYFCASRNPGNTEAFFGQGTRLTVV.

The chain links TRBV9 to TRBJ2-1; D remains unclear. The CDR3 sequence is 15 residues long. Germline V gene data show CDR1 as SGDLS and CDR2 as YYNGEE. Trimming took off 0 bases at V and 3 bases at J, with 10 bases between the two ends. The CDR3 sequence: CASSVVGSYYNEQFF. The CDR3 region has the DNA TGTGCCAGCAGCGTAGTCGGGTCGTACTACAATGAGCAGTTCTTC.

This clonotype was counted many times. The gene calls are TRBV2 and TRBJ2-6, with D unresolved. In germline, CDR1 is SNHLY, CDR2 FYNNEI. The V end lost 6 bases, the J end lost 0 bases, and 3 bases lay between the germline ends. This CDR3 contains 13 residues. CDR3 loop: CASRGSGANVLTF. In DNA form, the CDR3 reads TGTGCCAGCAGGGGCTCTGGGGCCAACGTCCTGACTTTC.

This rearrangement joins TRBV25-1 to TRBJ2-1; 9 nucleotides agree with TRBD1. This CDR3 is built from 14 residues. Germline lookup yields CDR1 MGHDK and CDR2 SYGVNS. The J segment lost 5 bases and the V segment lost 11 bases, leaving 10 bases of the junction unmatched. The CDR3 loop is CAPLGQGLNNEQFF. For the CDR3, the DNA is TGTGCCCCCCTAGGACAGGGGCTCAACAATGAGCAGTTCTTC.

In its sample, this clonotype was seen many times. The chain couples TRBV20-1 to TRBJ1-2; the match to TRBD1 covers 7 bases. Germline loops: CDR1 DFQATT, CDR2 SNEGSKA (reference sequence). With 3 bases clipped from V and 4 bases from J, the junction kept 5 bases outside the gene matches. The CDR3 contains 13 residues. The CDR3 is CSARRDSIYGYTF. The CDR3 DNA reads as TGCAGTGCTAGGCGGGACAGCATCTATGGCTACACCTTC.

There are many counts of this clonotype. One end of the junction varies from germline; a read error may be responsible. The CDR3 sequence: CASSLLGAGEETQYF. Here the CDR3 DNA reads TGTGCTAGCAGCTTACTTGGCGCCGGAGAAGAGACCCAGTACTTC. V and J are TRBV7-7 and TRBJ2-5, with no clear D. The CDR3 is 15 amino acids. The germline CDR1 and CDR2 sequences are SSHAT and FNYEAQ (reference sequence).

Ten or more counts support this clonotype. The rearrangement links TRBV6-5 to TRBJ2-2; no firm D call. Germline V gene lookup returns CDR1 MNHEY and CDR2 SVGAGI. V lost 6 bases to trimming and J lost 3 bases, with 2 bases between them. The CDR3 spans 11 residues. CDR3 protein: CASRYTGELFF. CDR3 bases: TGTGCCAGCAGATACACCGGGGAGCTGTTTTTT.

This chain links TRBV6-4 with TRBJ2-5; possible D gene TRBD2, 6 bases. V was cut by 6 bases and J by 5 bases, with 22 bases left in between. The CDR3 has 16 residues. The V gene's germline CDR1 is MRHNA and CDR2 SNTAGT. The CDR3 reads CASSAGRDSTNETQYF. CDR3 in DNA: TGTGCCAGCAGCGCGGGCCGGGACTCTACCAATGAGACCCAGTACTTC.

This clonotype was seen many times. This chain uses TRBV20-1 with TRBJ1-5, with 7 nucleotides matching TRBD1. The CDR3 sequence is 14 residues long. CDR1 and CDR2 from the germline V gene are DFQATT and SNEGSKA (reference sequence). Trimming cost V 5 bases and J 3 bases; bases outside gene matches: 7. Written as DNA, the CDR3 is TGCAGTGCTGAAGACAGGGAGGTCAATCAGCCCCAGCATTTT. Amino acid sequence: CSAEDREVNQPQHF.

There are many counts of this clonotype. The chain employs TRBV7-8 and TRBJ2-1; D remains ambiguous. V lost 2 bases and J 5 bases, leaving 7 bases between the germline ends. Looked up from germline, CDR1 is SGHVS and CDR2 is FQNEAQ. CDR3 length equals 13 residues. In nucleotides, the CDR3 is TGTGCCAGCAGCTTAACCAAAAACAATGAGCAGTTCTTC. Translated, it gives CASSLTKNNEQFF.

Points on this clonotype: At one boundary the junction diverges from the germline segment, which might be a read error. The DNA of the CDR3 is TGTGCCAGCAGCTTAGAGGAGGGTGCCGGGGAGCTGTCTTTT. It codes for CASSLEEGAGELSF. The V call is TRBV11-2, the J call TRBJ2-2, with D perhaps matching TRBD2 (6 bases). CDR1 SGHAT and CDR2 FQNNGV come from the germline V gene. This CDR3 is 14 amino acids long.

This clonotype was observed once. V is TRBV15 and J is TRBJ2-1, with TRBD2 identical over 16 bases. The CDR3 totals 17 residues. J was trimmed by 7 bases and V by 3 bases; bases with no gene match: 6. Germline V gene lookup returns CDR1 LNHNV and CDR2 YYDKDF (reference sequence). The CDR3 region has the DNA TGTGCCACCAGCAGGGGGACTAGCGGGAGGGCAGGGAATGAGCAGTTCTTC. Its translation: CATSRGTSGRAGNEQFF.

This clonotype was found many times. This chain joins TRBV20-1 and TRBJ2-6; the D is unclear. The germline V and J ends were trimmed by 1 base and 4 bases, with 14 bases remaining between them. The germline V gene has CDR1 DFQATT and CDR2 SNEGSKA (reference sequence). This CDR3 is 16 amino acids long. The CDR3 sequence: CSARGPSAGGANVLTF. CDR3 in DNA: TGCAGTGCTAGAGGTCCCAGCGCCGGAGGGGCCAACGTCCTGACTTTC.

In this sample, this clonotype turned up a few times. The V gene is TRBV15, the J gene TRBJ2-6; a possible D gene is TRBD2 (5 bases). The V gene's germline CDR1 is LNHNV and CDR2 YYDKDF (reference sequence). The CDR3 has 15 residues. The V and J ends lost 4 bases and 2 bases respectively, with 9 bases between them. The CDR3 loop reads CATSKRVPGANVLTF. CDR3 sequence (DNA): TGTGCCACCAGCAAGAGGGTGCCTGGGGCCAACGTCCTGACTTTC.

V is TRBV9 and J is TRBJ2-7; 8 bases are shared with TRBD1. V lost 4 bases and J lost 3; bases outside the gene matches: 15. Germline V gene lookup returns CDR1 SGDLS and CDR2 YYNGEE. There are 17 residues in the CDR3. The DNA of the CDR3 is TGTGCCAGCAGCTTAGGAACCGGGACAGGAGGGGACTACGAGCAGTACTTC. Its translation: CASSLGTGTGGDYEQYF.

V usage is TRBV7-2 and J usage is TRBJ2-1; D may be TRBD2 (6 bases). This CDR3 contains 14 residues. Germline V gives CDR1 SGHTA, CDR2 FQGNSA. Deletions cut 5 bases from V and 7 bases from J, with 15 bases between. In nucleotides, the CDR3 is TGTGCCAGCAGCCTACCGACTAGTACTAATGAGCAGTTCTTC. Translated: CASSLPTSTNEQFF.

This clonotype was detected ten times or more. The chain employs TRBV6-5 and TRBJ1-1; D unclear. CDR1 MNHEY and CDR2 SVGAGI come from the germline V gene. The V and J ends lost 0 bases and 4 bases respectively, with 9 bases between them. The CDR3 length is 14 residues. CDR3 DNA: TGTGCCAGCAGTTACTCGAGTCGCGCCACTGAAGCTTTCTTT. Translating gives CASSYSSRATEAFF.

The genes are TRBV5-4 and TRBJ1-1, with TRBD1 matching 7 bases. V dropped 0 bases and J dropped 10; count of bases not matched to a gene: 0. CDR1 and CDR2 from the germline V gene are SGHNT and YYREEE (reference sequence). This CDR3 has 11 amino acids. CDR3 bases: TGTGCCAGCAGCTTGGGGGACAGAGCTTTCTTT. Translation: CASSLGDRAFF.

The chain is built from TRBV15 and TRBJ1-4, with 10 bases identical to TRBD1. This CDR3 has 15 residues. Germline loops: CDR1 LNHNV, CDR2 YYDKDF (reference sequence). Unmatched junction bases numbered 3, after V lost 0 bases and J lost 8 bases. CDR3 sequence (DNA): TGTGCCACCAGCAGAGAAGACAGGGGGCGGGAAAAACTGTTTTTT. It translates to CATSREDRGREKLFF.

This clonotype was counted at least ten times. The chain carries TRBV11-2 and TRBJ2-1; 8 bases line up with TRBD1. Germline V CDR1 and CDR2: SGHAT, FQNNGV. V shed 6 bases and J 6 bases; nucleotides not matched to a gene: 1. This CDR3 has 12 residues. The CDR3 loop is CASRTGGNEQFF. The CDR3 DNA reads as TGTGCCAGCAGAACAGGGGGCAATGAGCAGTTCTTC.

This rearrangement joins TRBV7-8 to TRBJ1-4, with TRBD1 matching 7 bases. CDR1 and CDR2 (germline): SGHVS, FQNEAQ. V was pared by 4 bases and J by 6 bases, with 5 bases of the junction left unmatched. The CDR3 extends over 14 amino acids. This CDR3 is CASSSGTEYEKLFF. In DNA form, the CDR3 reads TGTGCCAGCAGCTCCGGGACAGAGTATGAAAAACTGTTTTTT.

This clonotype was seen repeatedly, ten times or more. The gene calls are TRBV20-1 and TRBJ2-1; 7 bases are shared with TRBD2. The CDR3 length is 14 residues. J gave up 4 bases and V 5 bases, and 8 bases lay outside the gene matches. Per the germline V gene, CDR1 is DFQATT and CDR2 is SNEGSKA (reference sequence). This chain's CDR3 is CSAGGSGGYNEQFF. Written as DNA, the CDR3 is TGCAGTGCTGGGGGATCCGGGGGGTACAATGAGCAGTTCTTC.

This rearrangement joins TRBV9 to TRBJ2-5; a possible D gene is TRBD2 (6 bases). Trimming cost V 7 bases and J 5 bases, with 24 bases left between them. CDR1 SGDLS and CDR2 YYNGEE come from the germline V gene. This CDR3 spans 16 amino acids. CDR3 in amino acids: CASSLYPSGAGETQYF. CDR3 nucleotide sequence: TGTGCCAGCTCACTTTACCCCTCAGGTGCGGGGGAGACCCAGTACTTC.